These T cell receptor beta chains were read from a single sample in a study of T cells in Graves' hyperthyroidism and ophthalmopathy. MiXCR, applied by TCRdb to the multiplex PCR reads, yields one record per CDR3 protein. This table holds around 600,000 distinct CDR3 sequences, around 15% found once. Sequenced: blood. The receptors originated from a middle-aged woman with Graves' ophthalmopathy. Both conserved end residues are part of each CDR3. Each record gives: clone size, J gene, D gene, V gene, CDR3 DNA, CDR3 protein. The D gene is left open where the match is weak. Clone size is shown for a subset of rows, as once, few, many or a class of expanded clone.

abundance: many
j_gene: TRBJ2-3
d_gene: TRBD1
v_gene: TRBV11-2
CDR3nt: TGTGCCAGCAGGAGAGGGAGACAGGGAAGCACAGATACGCAGTTTTTT
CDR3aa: CASRRGRQGSTDTQFF

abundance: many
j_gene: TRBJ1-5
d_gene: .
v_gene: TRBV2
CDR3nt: TGTGCCAGCAGGGGTCGGGCAGAGAATCAGCCCCAGCATTTT
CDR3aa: CASRGRAENQPQHF

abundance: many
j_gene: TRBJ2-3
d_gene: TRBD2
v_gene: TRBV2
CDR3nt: TGTGCCAGCAGTGAAATGGCTAGCGGGGGGGGAGATACGCAGTATTTT
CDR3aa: CASSEMASGGGDTQYF

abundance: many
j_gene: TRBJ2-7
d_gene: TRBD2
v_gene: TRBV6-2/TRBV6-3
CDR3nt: TGTGCCAGCATACAGGGGGGACTAGCGGGGACCTACGAGCAGTACTTC
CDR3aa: CASIQGGLAGTYEQYF

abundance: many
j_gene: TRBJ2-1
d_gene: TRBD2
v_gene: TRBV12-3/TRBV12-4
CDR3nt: TGTGCCAGCAGTTTTATTGGGCGGGAGGCCTCCTACAATGAGCAGTTCTTC
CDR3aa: CASSFIGREASYNEQFF

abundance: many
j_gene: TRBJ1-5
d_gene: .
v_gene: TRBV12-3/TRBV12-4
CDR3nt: TGTGCCAGCAGTTTCGATTCGAACCTACAGCCCCAGCATTTT
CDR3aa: CASSFDSNLQPQHF

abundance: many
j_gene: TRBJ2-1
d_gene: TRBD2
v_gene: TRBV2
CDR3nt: TGTGCCGGAAACGACGATGGACTAGGAGGCAATGAGCAGTTCTTC
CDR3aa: CAGNDDGLGGNEQFF

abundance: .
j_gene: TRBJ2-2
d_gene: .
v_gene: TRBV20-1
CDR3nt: TGCAGTCCCCATCCGATGGGATCTAGCACCGGGGAGCTGTTTTTT
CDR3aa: CSPHPMGSSTGELFF

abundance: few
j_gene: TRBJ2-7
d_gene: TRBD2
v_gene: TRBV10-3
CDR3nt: TGTGCCATCAGTGAGGGACTAGCGCTGCACGAGCAGTACTTC
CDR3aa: CAISEGLALHEQYF

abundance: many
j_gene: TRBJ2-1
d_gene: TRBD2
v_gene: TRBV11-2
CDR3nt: TGTGCCAGCAGCTTAGCCGGGAGGCCCCTCTACAATGAGCAGTTCTTC
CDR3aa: CASSLAGRPLYNEQFF

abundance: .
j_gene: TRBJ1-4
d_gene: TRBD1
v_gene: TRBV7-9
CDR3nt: TGTGCCAGCAGCTTAAGGAGGGACAGGGAAAAGGAAAAACTGTTTTTT
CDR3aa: CASSLRRDREKEKLFF

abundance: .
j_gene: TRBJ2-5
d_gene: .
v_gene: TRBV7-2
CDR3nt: TGTGCCAGCAGCTTAGTCGGGCTCGTGGAGACCCAGTACTTC
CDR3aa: CASSLVGLVETQYF

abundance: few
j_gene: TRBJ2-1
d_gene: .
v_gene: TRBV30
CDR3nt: TGTGCCTGGAGTAAGGGGCAGGTTAAATCATTCGATGAGCAGTTCTTC
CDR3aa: CAWSKGQVKSFDEQFF

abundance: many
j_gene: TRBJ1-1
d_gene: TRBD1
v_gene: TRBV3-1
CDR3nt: TGTGCCAGCAGAGGGACAGGGGGGAGTGAAGCTTTCTTT
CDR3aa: CASRGTGGSEAFF

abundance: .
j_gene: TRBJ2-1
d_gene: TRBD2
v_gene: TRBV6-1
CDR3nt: TGTGCCAGCAGTGAGCTACTAGCGGCAATGCTCGCGGGCAATGAGCAGTTCTTC
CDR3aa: CASSELLAAMLAGNEQFF

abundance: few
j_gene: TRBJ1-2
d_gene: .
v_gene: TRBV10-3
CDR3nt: TGTGCCATCAGTGAGGTCGAGGAGGGCGCGAAAAACTATGGCTACACCTTC
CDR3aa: CAISEVEEGAKNYGYTF

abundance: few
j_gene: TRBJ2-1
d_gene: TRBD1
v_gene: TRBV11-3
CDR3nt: TGTGCCAGCAGCTTAGGCGGGACAGGGACGCCAAATGAGCAGTTCTTC
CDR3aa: CASSLGGTGTPNEQFF

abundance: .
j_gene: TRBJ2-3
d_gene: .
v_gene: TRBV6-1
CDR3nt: TGTGCCAGCAGTGAAGATCCCCCGGACCATCCAGCGGACTCGGCTAGCACAGATACGCAGTATTTT
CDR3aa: CASSEDPPDHPADSASTDTQYF

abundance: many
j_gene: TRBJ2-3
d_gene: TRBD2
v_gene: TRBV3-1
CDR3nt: TGTGCCAGCAGCCCGAAGGCTAGCGGGGGAGTAGATACGCAGTATTTT
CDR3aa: CASSPKASGGVDTQYF

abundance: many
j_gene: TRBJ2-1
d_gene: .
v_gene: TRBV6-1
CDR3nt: TGTGCCAGCAGTGAAGCGCAAGGGTACCCCTACAATGAGCAGTTCTTC
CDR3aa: CASSEAQGYPYNEQFF

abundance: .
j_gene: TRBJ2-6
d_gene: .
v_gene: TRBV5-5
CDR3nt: TGTGCCAGCAGCCGCGACACGACTAGCTCTGGGGCCAACGTCCTGACTTTC
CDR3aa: CASSRDTTSSGANVLTF

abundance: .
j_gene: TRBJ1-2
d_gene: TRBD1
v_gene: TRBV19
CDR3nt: TGTGCCAGTACCAAAGAGGGGGCGACCAATTCGAGGTACACCTTC
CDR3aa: CASTKEGATNSRYTF

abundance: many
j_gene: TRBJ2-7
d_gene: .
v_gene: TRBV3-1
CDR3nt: TGTGCCAGCAGCCGCAACGGGGAGGTCTTCTCCTACGAGCAGTACTTC
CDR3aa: CASSRNGEVFSYEQYF

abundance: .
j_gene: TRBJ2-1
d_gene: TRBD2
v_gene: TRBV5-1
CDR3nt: TGCGCCAGCAGCTTGTTAGCGGGAGGAACCTACAATGAGCAGCTCTTC
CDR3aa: CASSLLAGGTYNEQLF

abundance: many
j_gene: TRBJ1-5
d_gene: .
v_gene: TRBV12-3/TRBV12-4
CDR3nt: TGTGCCAGCAGGGACGGGGGCAATCAGCCCCAGCATTTT
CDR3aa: CASRDGGNQPQHF

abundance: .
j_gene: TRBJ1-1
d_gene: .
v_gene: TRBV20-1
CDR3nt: TGCAGTGCTAGACGGATGGGAATGAACACTGAAGCTTTCTTT
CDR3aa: CSARRMGMNTEAFF

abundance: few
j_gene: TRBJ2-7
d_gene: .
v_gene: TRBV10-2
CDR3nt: TGCGCCAGCAGCTTCGGGGACCCTTACGAGCAGTACTTC
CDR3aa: CASSFGDPYEQYF

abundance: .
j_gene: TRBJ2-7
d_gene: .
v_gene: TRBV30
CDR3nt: TGTGCCTGGCGCCAACCGTCCGGGACCATTAGCTCCTACGAGCAGTACTTC
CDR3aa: CAWRQPSGTISSYEQYF

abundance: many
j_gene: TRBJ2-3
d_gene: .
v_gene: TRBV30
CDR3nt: TGTGCCTGGAGTCCGAACCTCAGGGCGCAGTATTTT
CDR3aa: CAWSPNLRAQYF

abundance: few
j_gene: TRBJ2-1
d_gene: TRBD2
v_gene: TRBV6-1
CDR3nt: TGTGCCAGCAGCGAACGAACCGGCGGGAGCTCCTACAATGAGCAGTTCTTC
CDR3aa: CASSERTGGSSYNEQFF

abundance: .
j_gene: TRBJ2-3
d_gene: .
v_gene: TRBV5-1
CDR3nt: TGCGCCAGCGGTGGGTTTAGCACAGATACGCAGTATTTT
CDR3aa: CASGGFSTDTQYF

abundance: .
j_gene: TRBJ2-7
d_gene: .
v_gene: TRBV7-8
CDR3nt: TGTGCCAGCAGCTTAGCGACTAACGAGCAGTACTTC
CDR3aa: CASSLATNEQYF

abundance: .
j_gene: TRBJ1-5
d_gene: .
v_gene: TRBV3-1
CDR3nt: TGTGCCAGCAGCCAAGGAGCGGGAGTTATTGAGCAGCCCCAGCATTTT
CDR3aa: CASSQGAGVIEQPQHF

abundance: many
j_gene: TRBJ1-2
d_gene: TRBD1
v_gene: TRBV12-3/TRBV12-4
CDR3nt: TGTGCCAGCAGAACAGGACAGGGCCCGGCTTTCACCTTC
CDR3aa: CASRTGQGPAFTF

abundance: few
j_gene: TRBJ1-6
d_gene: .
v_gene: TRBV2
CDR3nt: TGTGCCAGCAGTGGGTTCTGGACTTTGGAAAGCTCCTATAATTCACCCCTCCACTTT
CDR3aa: CASSGFWTLESSYNSPLHF